This passage covers 2 T cell receptor beta chains from one sample sequenced in a study of CD4 T cells in relation to SARS-CoV-2 and coronaviruses. Before the COVID-19 pandemic, during about 2010-2018, CD4+ T cells were taken from unexposed donors. Using immunoSEQ multiplex PCR, the repertoire was profiled, and TCRdb retains in-frame clones only, with some absent. The repertoire holds some 69,000 clones, with about 94% as singletons. The source material was naive CD4+ T cells from PBMCs. Subset noted: naive CD4+ T cells isolated by negative enrichment. The receptors stem from a human donor in good health.

The gene calls are TRBV28 and TRBJ2-5; possibly TRBD1 for D (5 bases). The CDR3 covers 14 residues. Trimming removed 3 bases from V and 3 bases from J, with 11 bases in between. The germline V gene has CDR1 MDHEN and CDR2 SYDVKM. CDR3 sequence reads: CASSFSRGKETQYF. For the CDR3, the DNA is TGTGCCAGCAGTTTTAGTAGGGGAAAAGAGACCCAGTACTTC.

The V gene is TRBV6-1, the J gene TRBJ1-2; D is ambiguous. CDR1 MNHNS and CDR2 SASEGT come from the germline V gene. Between the trimmed V and J ends, which lost 4 bases and 4 bases, there was a span of 19 bases. The CDR3 is 16 amino acids. The chain's CDR3 is CASSGLIGRPGYGYTF. CDR3 DNA: TGTGCCAGCAGTGGCTTAATCGGGAGGCCTGGCTATGGCTACACCTTC.